A single count supports the clone carrying this T cell receptor beta chain. Antigen specificity is unknown. V was shortened by 0 bases and J by 4 bases, with 10 bases between the two germline ends. This CDR3 has 15 amino acids. CDR1 and CDR2 (germline): MNHEY, SVGAGI. Autoimmune disease history or systemic immunosuppression excluded patients. These data are taken from a study of OX40 agonist ivuxolimab in advanced cancers. Study-level results: Some patients who did not respond also had low normalized T-cell clonal expansion. CD4+ and CD8+ T cells in blood underwent clonal expansion by week 6 at 0.1 to 3.0 mg/kg. CD8+ T cells showed, on average, more clonal expansion than CD4+ cells.

TCRdb keeps only in-frame clones here, not all; method: immunoSEQ multiplex PCR. Of approximately 7,000 clones listed, 69% are singletons. The material sequenced was CD4+ or CD8+ T cells sorted from blood, taken in a trial of the OX40 agonist ivuxolimab. This rearrangement joins TRBV6-5 to TRBJ1-5, with D perhaps matching TRBD1 (5 bases). The clonotype was recovered from an adult with an advanced solid tumor such as melanoma, head and neck, liver or kidney cancer. This CDR3 reads CASSYSGRGNQPQHF. CDR3 sequence (DNA): TGTGCCAGCAGTTACTCAGGTAGGGGTAATCAGCCCCAGCATTTT.